This paragraph reports one T cell receptor beta chain. Its antigen is not known. Relapses following autologous stem cell transplantation were seen in all patients, with brentuximab vedotin exposure varying. The data derive from a study of PD-1 blockade in classical Hodgkin lymphoma. Study-wide context: Patients were given intravenous nivolumab, 3 mg/kg, every 2 weeks.

Broader study findings: In CD4+ cells, TCR diversity went up significantly by C4D1, but in CD8+ cells it did not. Patients who responded completely had about the same baseline diversity as newly diagnosed patients. Baseline TCR diversity was reportedly lower in newly diagnosed patients than healthy donors.

The table came from immunoSEQ multiplex PCR; TCRdb's copy has only in-frame clones and leaves some out. The sample has approximately 41,000 clones; 86% are singletons. In germline, CDR1 is SEHNR, CDR2 FQNEAQ (reference sequence). Trimming cost V 3 bases and J 12 bases, with 12 bases left between them. The CDR3 runs 12 residues. The genes are TRBV7-9 and TRBJ2-1, with D uncertain. This specimen was peripheral blood mononuclear cells (PBMCs), taken before the second cycle of nivolumab. The receptor was isolated from a human donor with classical Hodgkin lymphoma. The CDR3 is CASSFPLGGQFF. CDR3 in DNA: TGTGCCAGCAGCTTTCCCCTGGGTGGGCAGTTCTTC.